A selection of T cell receptor beta chains follows, all from one sample in a study of blood T cells in healthy people across ages. TCRdb reanalysed the 5' RACE reads using MiXCR and keeps one entry per CDR3 protein. The sample includes roughly 1.7 million distinct CDR3 sequences, 34% of them seen just once. Material for sequencing was blood. The receptors originated from a woman aged 25 to 39 in good health. CDR3s include the opening cysteine and the closing phenylalanine or tryptophan. A D gene is named only where the DNA matches it firmly. Some rows mark clone size as missing; the rest say once, few, many or name a class of expanded clone.

>TRBV7-6|TRBJ2-5|few|.
TGTGCCAGCAGCTTAGGCGGTCGGGGCGAGCCCCAGTACTTC
CASSLGGRGEPQYF
>TRBV12-3/TRBV12-4|TRBJ1-2|few|TRBD1
TGTGCCAGCAGTCCGGACAGGGGGTGTTTTGGCTACACCTTC
CASSPDRGCFGYTF
>TRBV5-1|TRBJ2-7|few|TRBD1
TGCGCCAGCAGCTCCCTTGAGGGGGCCTCTTCCTACGAGCAGTACTTC
CASSSLEGASSYEQYF
>TRBV20-1|TRBJ1-3|.|.
TGCAGTGCTAGCTCTGGAAACACCATATATTTT
CSASSGNTIYF
>TRBV4-1|TRBJ1-5|few|TRBD1
TGCGCCAGCAGCCACCGGCAGGGGGGGAAACAGCCCCAGCATTTT
CASSHRQGGKQPQHF
>TRBV15|TRBJ2-2|.|TRBD1
TGTGCCACCAGAATAGCAGGGGGAGTATTGGACACCGGGGAGCTGTTTTTT
CATRIAGGVLDTGELFF
>TRBV6-5|TRBJ2-3|few|TRBD2
TGTGCCAGCAGTTACTCCGCGACTAGCGGGGGGGCATCGGATACGCAGTATTTT
CASSYSATSGGASDTQYF
>TRBV12-3/TRBV12-4|TRBJ1-1|few|.
TGTGCCAGCACATTATCCCACACTGAAGCTTTCTTT
CASTLSHTEAFF
>TRBV4-1|TRBJ1-6|.|.
TGCGCCAGCAGCCGGACGGACAGCCCGAATTCACCCCTCCACTTT
CASSRTDSPNSPLHF
>TRBV12-3/TRBV12-4|TRBJ2-7|many|.
TGTGCCAGCAGCATGACTAGTGACTACGAGCAGTACTTC
CASSMTSDYEQYF
>TRBV3-1|TRBJ2-3|few|TRBD2
TGTGCCAGCAGCCCGTTGCGGCGGGAGGTAGCAGATACGCAGTATTTT
CASSPLRREVADTQYF
>TRBV27|TRBJ1-2|.|.
TGTGCCAGCAGTTTATCCGCAGCAGACTCGACGGTCACCTTC
CASSLSAADSTVTF
>TRBV21-1|TRBJ2-3|.|.
TGTGCCAGCAGCAGCACCCCCGGGACAGGCAGCACAGATACGCAGTATTTT
CASSSTPGTGSTDTQYF
>TRBV21-1|TRBJ2-5|few|.
TGTGCCAGCAGCAAAGGGCAGGGAAAGGGAGAGACCCAGTACTTC
CASSKGQGKGETQYF
>TRBV15|TRBJ2-3|.|TRBD2
TGTACCACCTCCTGGGGGGCGGGAGGAGATACGCAGTATTTT
CTTSWGAGGDTQYF
>TRBV27|TRBJ1-2|.|TRBD1
TGTGCCAGCAGTCCGACCGGGACAGGCTATGGCTACACCTTC
CASSPTGTGYGYTF
>TRBV9|TRBJ2-2|.|TRBD1
TGTGCCAGCAGCCCGCTAGACAGGGGGCAACGCACCGGGGAGCTGTTTTTT
CASSPLDRGQRTGELFF
>TRBV27|TRBJ2-1|.|.
TGTGCCAGCGCGGAACTCACATCCTACAATGAGCAGTTCTTC
CASAELTSYNEQFF
>TRBV7-3|TRBJ2-3|few|.
TGTGCCAGCAGCTTAAGTATCTACACAGATACGCAGTATTTT
CASSLSIYTDTQYF
>TRBV18|TRBJ2-3|.|.
TGCGCCAGCTCACCACACGAGAAAGATACGCAGTATTTT
CASSPHEKDTQYF
>TRBV29-1|TRBJ1-4|few|.
TGCAGCTCCCGGGACGCCTTTAATGAAAAACTGTTTTTT
CSSRDAFNEKLFF
>TRBV11-1|TRBJ2-5|.|.
TGTGCCAGCAGCCCCCATGCAGTCCAAGAGACCCAGTACTTC
CASSPHAVQETQYF
>TRBV5-1|TRBJ1-6|few|.
TGCGCCAGCAGCTTGGATTCAGCCTATCCAAGTTCACCCCTCCACTTT
CASSLDSAYPSSPLHF
>TRBV7-2|TRBJ2-7|many|.
TGTGCCAGCAGTTTGGGAGGACAGACTTACGAGCAGTACTTC
CASSLGGQTYEQYF
>TRBV9|TRBJ2-5|.|TRBD2
TGTGCCAGCAGCGTAGTCCTAGCGGGAGTGGAGACCCAGTACTTC
CASSVVLAGVETQYF
>TRBV5-1|TRBJ1-2|many|.
TGTGCCAGCAGTTTAGGAGCCTATGGCTACACCTTC
CASSLGAYGYTF
>TRBV9|TRBJ2-7|.|.
TGTGCCAGCAGCGTAGACCCCATCCAGGAGCAGTACTTC
CASSVDPIQEQYF
>TRBV10-3|TRBJ2-5|few|.
TGTGCCATCAGTGAGTCCACCATTTTGGCATTGGAGACCCAGTACTTC
CAISESTILALETQYF
>TRBV6-1|TRBJ2-7|few|.
TGTGCCAGCAACGATCAAGTGGGCATCTCCTACGAGCAGTACTTC
CASNDQVGISYEQYF
>TRBV6-1|TRBJ1-4|.|.
TGTGCCAGCAGTGAAGCGGGCGGGATGGATGAAAAACTGTTTTTT
CASSEAGGMDEKLFF
>TRBV7-2|TRBJ2-1|few|.
TGTGCCAGCAGCTTAGTTTGGGACAATGAGCAGTTCTTC
CASSLVWDNEQFF
>TRBV20-1|TRBJ2-3|many|TRBD1
TGCAGTGCTAGCTCCAGGGGGACGTCAGATACGCAGTATTTT
CSASSRGTSDTQYF
>TRBV20-1|TRBJ2-2|.|TRBD2
TGCAGTGCTAGGGACGGGGGGTACACCGGGGAGCTGTTTTTT
CSARDGGYTGELFF
>TRBV30|TRBJ2-5|few|TRBD2
TGTGCCTGGGCGGGGGGGGAGAAAGAGGCCCAGTACTTC
CAWAGGEKEAQYF
>TRBV5-1|TRBJ2-7|.|.
TGCGCCAACAGCTTTTTAGTCGGGAGTGAATACGAGCAGTACTTC
CANSFLVGSEYEQYF
>TRBV20-1|TRBJ2-7|once|TRBD1
TGCAGTGCTAGGGGGGGACAGGGAATCGGCGAGCAGTACTTC
CSARGGQGIGEQYF